The 6 T cell receptor beta chains presented below share a single source sample, sequenced in a study of shared clonotypes between healthy human individuals. The protocol was immunoSEQ multiplex PCR, while the TCRdb copy is restricted to in-frame clones and leaves out a portion. The repertoire holds 2 million to 2.5 million clones, 93% seen once, with 0.39% in the top ten. Material for sequencing was naive CD4+ T cells from PBMCs. The subset is: CD45RA+ positively selected. The source of these receptors is a young man in good health. Some clones in this sample may be carry-over from other donors' samples.

This chain joins TRBV6-1 and TRBJ1-1; no reliable D call. Trimming took off 1 base at V and 7 bases at J, with 13 bases between the two ends. Germline V CDR1 and CDR2: MNHNS, SASEGT. This CDR3 has 14 residues. CDR3 bases: TGTGCCAGCAGTGAAGGTGGCATAAGGGATGAAGCTTTCTTT. It encodes CASSEGGIRDEAFF.

The rearrangement links TRBV2 to TRBJ1-5; the D is unclear. Germline CDR1 is SNHLY and CDR2 is FYNNEI. V gave up 4 bases and J gave up 0 bases, with 4 bases separating them. CDR3 size: 13 residues. CDR3 amino acids: CASSGTSNQPQHF. The DNA for the CDR3 is TGTGCCAGCAGTGGAACTAGCAATCAGCCCCAGCATTTT.

This clone appeared once. The chain recombines TRBV6-6 with TRBJ1-1, with unresolved D. The CDR3 is 13 amino acids. Germline V gives CDR1 MNHNY, CDR2 SVGAGI (reference sequence). V was cut by 5 bases and J by 4 bases, with 11 bases left in between. Here the CDR3 reads CASSPPPGTEAFF. The CDR3, as DNA: TGTGCCAGCAGTCCGCCCCCAGGCACTGAAGCTTTCTTT.

Remarks on this clone: This sample includes further DNA sequences coding for the same CDR3. The chain has TRBV28 and TRBJ1-4; no clear D gene. The CDR3 length is 15 residues. The V gene lost 2 bases and the J gene lost 2 bases, with 9 bases spanning the gap. Germline CDR1 is MDHEN and CDR2 is SYDVKM. The CDR3 loop reads CASSLSGRTNEKLFF. CDR3 bases: TGTGCCAGCAGTTTAAGTGGCAGGACTAATGAAAAACTGTTTTTT.

The chain uses TRBV19 and TRBJ1-5; no clear D gene. CDR1 is LNHDA and CDR2 is SQIVND in the germline V gene (reference sequence). The CDR3 totals 18 residues. Trimming pared 4 bases from V and 0 bases from J, leaving 19 bases between. In nucleotides, the CDR3 is TGTGCCAGTAGTACAGCCGGTGGCAGGAGATATAGCAATCAGCCCCAGCATTTT. This codes for CASSTAGGRRYSNQPQHF.

This clone was detected only once. This chain links TRBV5-6 with TRBJ1-4; D is unresolved. V gave up 0 bases and J gave up 3 bases, with 9 bases separating them. The CDR3 extends over 15 amino acids. CDR1 SGHDT and CDR2 YYEEEE come from the germline V gene. CDR3 nucleotides: TGTGCCAGCAGCTTGGCCTGGGGTGCTAATGAAAAACTGTTTTTT. The encoded protein is CASSLAWGANEKLFF.